Presented here are 23 T cell receptor beta chains from one specimen sequenced in a study of CXCR3-negative and CXCR3-positive naive CD8 T cells. In preparing the TRB cDNA libraries, 5' RACE with UMI labels was used. TCRdb reprocessed the 5' RACE reads and reports one entry per CDR3 protein, with no DNA. There are over 55,000 distinct CDR3 sequences in the sample, with 23% held by the top ten. The material sequenced was memory CD8+ T cells from blood. The receptors stem from a human donor in good health. Some clones in this sample may be carry-over from other donors' samples.

The chain has TRBV7-2 and TRBJ1-2; TCRdb gives TRBD1 as the D gene, but with no DNA this cannot be confirmed. The CDR3 sequence is 15 residues long. Germline V CDR1 and CDR2: SGHTA, FQGNSA. CDR3 protein: CASSLEVGQGYGYTF.

The rearrangement links TRBV29-1 to TRBJ2-3; TCRdb designates TRBD2, a call that cannot be tested without DNA. The CDR3 consists of 16 residues. The germline gives CDR1 SQVTM, CDR2 ANQGSEA. CDR3 region: CSVEGVSGDSTDTQYF.

This chain joins TRBV28 and TRBJ2-3; TCRdb proposes TRBD2, but this gene call is untestable without DNA. The CDR3 is 15 residues long. Germline values: CDR1 MDHEN, CDR2 SYDVKM. CDR3 sequence reads: CASSFSATSTDTQYF.

The chain is built from TRBV12-3 or TRBV12-4 and TRBJ1-1; there is no DNA to check the TCRdb D call of TRBD1. This CDR3 has 13 amino acids. CDR3: CASSEDRGLQAFF.

CDR3 residues: CASSLKSMEPRASTDTQYF. The chain has TRBV7-2 and TRBJ2-3. Germline assignment: CDR1 SGHTA and CDR2 FQGNSA. CDR3 size: 19 residues.

The CDR3 protein is CASSLMDRATYEQYF. This chain uses TRBV13 with TRBJ2-7; the TCRdb D gene call, TRBD1, has no DNA to confirm it. Germline V gene data show CDR1 as PRHDT and CDR2 as FYEKMQ (reference sequence). The CDR3 sequence is 15 residues long.

The chain carries TRBV7-2 and TRBJ2-1; TCRdb reports TRBD2, a call that lacks DNA to check it against. CDR3 length: 20 amino acids. CDR1 and CDR2 from the germline V gene are SGHTA and FQGNSA. The CDR3 is CASSYTPSGVAGGPRNEQFF.

V and J are TRBV5-1 and TRBJ2-5; lacking DNA, the TRBD2 call made by TCRdb goes unchecked. There are 17 residues in the CDR3. Germline lookup yields CDR1 SGHRS and CDR2 YFSETQ. The CDR3 is CASSLDPSGGPQETQYF.

The V call is TRBV7-6, the J call TRBJ1-2; checking the TCRdb D call of TRBD1 is not possible without DNA. The germline gives CDR1 SGHVS, CDR2 FNYEAQ. The CDR3 runs to 20 residues. The CDR3 is CASSLSHGLSRGGEDYGYTF.

The gene calls are TRBV7-9 and TRBJ2-1; TCRdb's assignment of TRBD2 cannot be checked, as there is no DNA. Germline lookup yields CDR1 SEHNR and CDR2 FQNEAQ (reference sequence). The CDR3 has 16 residues. This CDR3 is CASSLAERLAGVEQFF.

This chain uses TRBV5-1 with TRBJ2-1. The CDR3 sequence is 12 residues long. Germline CDR1 reads SGHRS; CDR2 reads YFSETQ. The CDR3 here is CASSLIWNEQFF. Complete variable domain (other parts from reference TRBV5-1 and TRBJ2-1): KAGVTQTPRYLIKTRGQQVTLSCSPISGHRSVSWYQQTPGQGLQFLFEYFSETQRNKGNFPGRFSGRQFSNSRSEMNVSTLELGDSALYLCASSLIWNEQFFGPGTRLTVL.

V is TRBV7-6 and J is TRBJ1-1. The CDR3 spans 14 residues. CDR1 SGHVS and CDR2 FNYEAQ come from the germline V gene. The CDR3 sequence is CASSYRGLNTEAFF.

This chain uses TRBV12-3 or TRBV12-4 with TRBJ2-3; the TCRdb call, TRBD1, lacks DNA for checking. The CDR3 runs 14 residues. The CDR3 reads CASSSGTNTDTQYF.

This chain connects TRBV7-3 to TRBJ2-1; the TRBD1 assignment by TCRdb is unverifiable without DNA. CDR3 length equals 15 residues. Germline V gene sequence: CDR1 SGHTA, CDR2 FQGTGA. The CDR3 protein is CASSLDAGGRGEQFF. Together with reference TRBV7-3 and TRBJ2-1, the CDR3 gives the full variable domain: GAGVSQTPSNKVTEKGKYVELRCDPISGHTALYWYRQSLGQGPEFLIYFQGTGAADDSGLPNDRFFAVRPEGSVSTLKIQRTERGDSAVYLCASSLDAGGRGEQFFGPGTRLTVL.

This chain joins TRBV20-1 and TRBJ2-5; TCRdb proposes TRBD1, but this gene call is untestable without DNA. CDR1 and CDR2 (germline): DFQATT, SNEGSKA (reference sequence). The length of the CDR3 is 14 residues. The CDR3 protein is CSVSEGVLGETQYF.

The chain has TRBV7-8 and TRBJ1-1. The germline CDR1 and CDR2 sequences are SGHVS and FQNEAQ. The CDR3 sequence is 13 residues long. This chain's CDR3 is CASSIGKTLEAFF.

The chain links TRBV29-1 to TRBJ2-1; the D call of TRBD1 rests on TCRdb alone, since no DNA is present to check it. CDR1 and CDR2 from the germline V gene are SQVTM and ANQGSEA. The CDR3 sequence is 15 residues long. The CDR3 spells CSVEIRGAAYNEQFF.

The CDR3 spells CASSPPIAGGNYEQYF. This chain connects TRBV4-1 to TRBJ2-7; TCRdb outputs TRBD2, but without DNA this stays unchecked. The CDR3 totals 16 residues. Germline V gives CDR1 MGHRA, CDR2 YSYEKL.

The chain carries TRBV28 and TRBJ1-2. The CDR3 is 14 residues long. Germline V gene data show CDR1 as MDHEN and CDR2 as SYDVKM. The chain's CDR3 is CASYRTGRMDGYTF.

V gene TRBV12-3 or TRBV12-4 combines with J gene TRBJ2-7; there is no DNA to check the TCRdb D call of TRBD1. The CDR3 spans 11 residues. The CDR3 protein is CASSPGVEQYF.

The V and J genes are TRBV7-3 and TRBJ2-1; checking the TCRdb D call of TRBD2 is not possible without DNA. Germline V gene lookup returns CDR1 SGHTA and CDR2 FQGTGA. This CDR3 has 15 residues. CDR3: CASSTLAGVLNEQFF. Combining the CDR3 with reference TRBV7-3 and TRBJ2-1 gives the whole variable domain GAGVSQTPSNKVTEKGKYVELRCDPISGHTALYWYRQSLGQGPEFLIYFQGTGAADDSGLPNDRFFAVRPEGSVSTLKIQRTERGDSAVYLCASSTLAGVLNEQFFGPGTRLTVL.

The CDR3 region is CASRFDRDFAEAFF. The J gene is TRBJ1-1, the V gene TRBV11-2. This CDR3 has 14 residues. Germline CDR1 SGHAT, CDR2 FQNNGV. The variable domain in full, with the rest retrieved from reference TRBV11-2 and TRBJ1-1, is EAGVAQSPRYKIIEKRQSVAFWCNPISGHATLYWYQQILGQGPKLLIQFQNNGVVDDSQLPKDRFSAERLKGVDSTLKIQPAKLEDSAVYLCASRFDRDFAEAFFGQGTRLTVV.

V and J are TRBV28 and TRBJ2-7; TCRdb selects TRBD1, and the lack of DNA leaves this call unchecked. The germline V gene encodes CDR1 MDHEN and CDR2 SYDVKM. CDR3 length equals 13 residues. The CDR3 is CASSLGASNEQYF.